This T cell receptor beta chain was recorded in a study of post-analysis software for immune sequencing data (dated by TCRdb to about 2015). Study-wide context: Relapsing-remitting, secondary progressive and progressive-relapsing multiple sclerosis were recorded as disease courses, and subtype annotation was lacking for some patients. The multiple sclerosis patient repertoires were compared with 10 or so previously published healthy control repertoires from donors aged roughly 6 to 27 years. A subset of samples was prepared in parallel using single-end sample barcoding, then pooled and co-amplified after Illumina adapter ligation.

As to this clonotype: Its antigen is not yet known. The junction and the germline gene differ at one end; a read error may be behind it.

The CDR3 goes from the cysteine to the phenylalanine over 17 residues. Here the CDR3 DNA is all that survives: 51 bases in frame from base 1. The germline V gene yields SNHLY for CDR1 and FYNNEI for CDR2. Study-level results and caveats: The control group was slightly older than the multiple sclerosis patient group. A handful of TRBV segments, including TRBV5-6, TRBV5-1 and TRBV20-1, were significantly more frequent in patients than controls. Multiple sclerosis patients had significantly lower normalized Chao1 diversity than controls, a result that suggests substantial peripheral T-cell clonal expansion. Direct clustering with F measure showed strong co-clustering of samples prepared in the same batch, prompting a batch-effect correction.

Libraries were built with PCR. This sample was sequenced with an Illumina HiSeq 2500. To reduce PCR and sequencing biases, unique molecular identifiers were incorporated into the TCR beta cDNA libraries. About 500,000 cDNA molecules were obtained per 1 to 10 million input T cells, so each molecule approximated one T cell. The patient libraries were prepared and sequenced with the same protocol used for the earlier healthy control dataset. Samples belonging to the same batch were prepared together, multiplexed and sequenced on a shared HiSeq lane. As for how the authors treated the data: Raw barcoded reads were processed with MIGEC, and single-read molecular identifier groups were discarded before consensus assembly and CDR3 extraction. Clonotype tables were post-analysed with VDJtools, normalizing diversity by down-sampling all datasets to the smallest sample size. In repertoire overlap clustering, CDR3 amino acid sequences, but not nucleotide sequences, were matched to correct batch-related cross-sample contamination. TCRdb handled the public reads itself, with Q25 trimming in fastp and clone calling in MiXCR, and kept productive beta chains. Each record represents a unique CDR3 protein, reported with the most common genes and DNA among its rows. The V and J calls shown here were made by TCRdb, not taken from the authors' results. For this sample there are about 820,000 distinct CDR3 sequences; 53% appear just once. The top ten clones comprise approximately 4.5% of the sample.

To demonstrate the VDJtools post-analysis software, TCR beta repertoires were profiled from the peripheral blood of roughly 14 young patients with multiple sclerosis. The patients with multiple sclerosis were children and adolescents between 6 and 15 years of age. The chain is made from TRBV2 and TRBJ2-3, with TRBD2 as a weak D call on 6 bases. The sequence was collected from a girl aged 5 to 17 with multiple sclerosis. The sequenced material came from blood. The nucleotides are TGTGCCAGCAGAGGGAGAACGGCTAGCGTGAGCACAGATACGCGGTATTTT. Translated, this is CASRGRTASVSTDTRYF.